The clone carrying this T cell receptor beta chain is deemed medium-sized. The authors' processing: From reference gene primer amplification, estimates of nucleated cell counts were derived. The table came from immunoSEQ multiplex PCR; TCRdb's copy has only in-frame clones and leaves some out. V and J calls and clone size are those listed in that table; D and trimming were worked out from the DNA. The table has roughly 25,000 clones, around 66% seen once. This CDR3 region has 14 residues. The ends lost 4 bases at V and 2 bases at J; junction bases unmatched: 3. Per the germline V gene, CDR1 is SGHDT and CDR2 is YYEEEE. The data were obtained in a study of blood T cell repertoires in COVID-19. Background on the study: The samples span acute and convalescent COVID-19 from the United States, Italy and Spain. The analysed material was cDNA or gDNA that came from T cells, B-cell-depleted T cells, or PBMCs.

Specimen: peripheral blood. The V gene is TRBV5-6, the J gene TRBJ1-5, with 7 bases aligning to TRBD1. The source of this sequence is a man in his fifties or sixties with active or convalescent COVID-19. CDR3: CASSVGTGNQPQHF. The CDR3 nucleotides read TGTGCCAGCAGCGTCGGGACAGGCAATCAGCCCCAGCATTTT.